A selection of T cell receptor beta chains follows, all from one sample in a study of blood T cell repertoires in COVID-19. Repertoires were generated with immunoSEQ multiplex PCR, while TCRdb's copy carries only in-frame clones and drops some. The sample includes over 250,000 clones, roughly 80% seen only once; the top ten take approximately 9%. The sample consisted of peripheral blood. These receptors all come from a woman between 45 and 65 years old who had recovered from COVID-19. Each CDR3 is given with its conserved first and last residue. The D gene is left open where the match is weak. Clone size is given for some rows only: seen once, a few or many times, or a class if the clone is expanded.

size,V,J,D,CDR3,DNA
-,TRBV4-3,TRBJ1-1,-,CASSQEGGRTEAFF,TGCGCCAGCAGCCAAGAAGGAGGGAGGACTGAAGCTTTCTTT
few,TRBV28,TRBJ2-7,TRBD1,CASMGQGYEQYF,TGTGCCAGCATGGGACAGGGTTACGAGCAGTACTTC
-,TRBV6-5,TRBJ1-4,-,CASSYSGQGEKLFF,TGTGCCAGCAGTTACTCTGGCCAGGGTGAAAAACTGTTTTTT
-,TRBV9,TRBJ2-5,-,CASSVSGGGRETQYF,TGTGCCAGCAGCGTAAGTGGGGGCGGCCGGGAGACCCAGTACTTC
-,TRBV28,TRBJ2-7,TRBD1,CASSSFNGQAIDEQYF,TGTGCCAGCAGTTCCTTTAACGGACAGGCGATCGACGAGCAGTACTTC
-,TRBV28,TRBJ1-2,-,CASSLRRVYGYTF,TGTGCCAGCAGTTTGCGCAGGGTGTATGGCTACACCTTC
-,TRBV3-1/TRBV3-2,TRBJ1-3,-,CASSQTTGFPLSAGNTIYF,TGTGCCAGCAGCCAAACGACAGGATTCCCCCTCTCGGCTGGAAACACCATATATTTT
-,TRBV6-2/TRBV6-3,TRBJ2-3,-,CASSYVRTDTQYF,TGTGCCAGCAGTTACGTCCGGACAGATACGCAGTATTTT
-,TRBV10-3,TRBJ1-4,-,CATTGATNEKLFF,TGTGCCACCACCGGTGCAACTAATGAAAAACTGTTTTTT
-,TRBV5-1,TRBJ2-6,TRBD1,CASSPGQAGANVLTF,TGCGCCAGCAGCCCTGGACAGGCTGGGGCCAACGTCCTGACTTTC
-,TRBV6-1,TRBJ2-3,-,CASSAGIRVWTDTQYF,TGTGCCAGCAGTGCTGGTATCAGGGTTTGGACAGATACGCAGTATTTT
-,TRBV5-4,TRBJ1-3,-,CASSLHEFGNTIYF,TGTGCCAGCAGCTTACACGAATTTGGAAACACCATATATTTT
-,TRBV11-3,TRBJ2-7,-,CASSYLGVHGYEQYF,TGTGCCAGCAGCTACCTCGGGGTCCACGGTTACGAGCAGTACTTC
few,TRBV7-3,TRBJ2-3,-,CASSPGLSTDTQYF,TGTGCCAGCAGCCCGGGACTCAGCACAGATACGCAGTATTTT